This T cell receptor (beta chain) emerged from a study of CD8+ T cells in alopecia areata. Treatment reported: oral pan-JAK inhibitor, 5-10 mg twice daily. A single count supports this clone. Extracted from the samples, RNA was reverse transcribed into cDNA to serve as the sequencing template. Sequenced by immunoSEQ multiplex PCR; TCRdb stores in-frame clones only, minus some. The repertoire holds about 180,000 clones, roughly 63% seen once, with about a sixth in the top ten. The germline gives CDR1 SGHAT, CDR2 FQNNGV. The V and J ends lost 5 bases and 3 bases respectively, with 12 bases between them. The CDR3 totals 14 residues.

The receptor comes from a human donor with alopecia areata. This material consisted of CD4+ T cells sorted from blood, taken at approximately week 60, from a patient treated with tofacitinib. The chain employs TRBV11-2 and TRBJ2-3, with D possibly TRBD1 on 6 matching bases. Here the CDR3 reads CASSQTGGTDTQYF. The CDR3 DNA is TGTGCCAGCAGCCAGACAGGTGGAACAGATACGCAGTATTTT.